What follows is one T cell receptor (beta chain) and its context. This entry is derived from a study of blood T cell repertoires in COVID-19. Turning to the study itself: COVID-19 samples from acute and convalescent phases originated in the United States, Italy and Spain. In each case, the material was cDNA or gDNA derived from T cells, B-cell-depleted T cells, or PBMCs.

The CDR3 is 18 amino acids. CDR1 and CDR2 from the germline V gene are SGHNT and YYREEE (reference sequence). Trimming removed 4 bases from V and 2 bases from J; junction bases left unmatched: 9. Per the original data handling: For nucleated cells, counts were estimated from reference gene primer amplification. Assay: immunoSEQ multiplex PCR; the TCRdb copy retains only in-frame clones and omits some. V and J calls plus clone size are reproduced from that table; the DNA served to infer D and trimming. The sample lists about 13,000 clones; 90% were seen once. This TCR was recovered from a human donor with active COVID-19. The donor label of this sample is uncertain. Material: peripheral blood. The chain recombines TRBV5-4 with TRBJ1-4, with 12 bases identical to TRBD1. In DNA, the CDR3 is TGTGCCAGCAGCGTCCACCGGGACAGGGGGCGTACTAATGAAAAACTGTTTTTT. Protein product: CASSVHRDRGRTNEKLFF. Full variable domain (remainder filled in from reference TRBV5-4 and TRBJ1-4): ETGVTQSPTHLIKTRGQQVTLRCSSQSGHNTVSWYQQALGQGPQFIFQYYREEENGRGNFPPRFSGLQFPNYSSELNVNALELDDSALYLCASSVHRDRGRTNEKLFFGSGTQLSVL.